A single sample gave rise to the 6 T cell receptor beta chains below, sequenced in a study of blood T cell repertoires in COVID-19. The repertoire was sequenced with immunoSEQ multiplex PCR; TCRdb's copy has only in-frame clones and lacks some. Of some 230,000 clones in the sample, approximately 81% were seen once. What was sequenced was peripheral blood. The receptors were sampled from a man in his forties with acute or convalescent COVID-19.

The chain employs TRBV3-1 (or the pseudogene TRBV3-2) and TRBJ1-2; TRBD1 matches at 7 bases. V lost 3 bases and J lost 8; bases outside the gene matches: 9. The CDR3 is made up of 14 amino acids. Germline CDR1 LGHDT, CDR2 YNNKEL (reference sequence). The CDR3, as DNA: TGTGCCAGCAGCCAGATGACAGGGTTAGGCGGCTACACCTTC. It encodes CASSQMTGLGGYTF.

This clone was found once. The chain couples TRBV5-1 to TRBJ2-1, with D unresolved. Germline values: CDR1 SGHRS, CDR2 YFSETQ. V lost 3 bases to trimming and J lost 7 bases, with 8 bases between them. This CDR3 spans 12 amino acids. The CDR3 here is CASSSKLNEQFF. The CDR3 DNA reads as TGCGCCAGCAGCTCGAAACTAAATGAGCAGTTCTTC.

The chain is built from TRBV19 and TRBJ2-7, with D maybe TRBD2 (6 bases). V gave up 3 bases and J gave up 4 bases, with 22 bases separating them. Germline V gene sequence: CDR1 LNHDA, CDR2 SQIVND (reference sequence). The CDR3 extends over 17 amino acids. The CDR3 here is CASSMVGGSVSVYEQYF. CDR3 DNA sequence: TGTGCCAGTAGTATGGTAGGAGGGTCCGTGTCCGTGTACGAGCAGTACTTC.

The chain has TRBV4-2 and TRBJ2-3, with a possible D match to TRBD2 (6 bases). The CDR3 is made up of 15 amino acids. With 0 bases removed from V and 3 bases from J, the gap between germline ends came to 10 bases. CDR1 is LGHNA, CDR2 YNFKEQ, per germline. The CDR3 loop reads CASSQDSGSTDTQYF. The CDR3 DNA sequence: TGTGCCAGCAGCCAAGACAGCGGGTCGACAGATACGCAGTATTTT.

The chain combines TRBV19 with TRBJ1-2; D unclear. This CDR3 spans 14 amino acids. CDR1 is LNHDA, CDR2 SQIVND, per germline (reference sequence). Trimming took off 11 bases at V and 3 bases at J, with 19 bases between the two ends. The CDR3 sequence is CASSVRARDYGYTF. CDR3 coding DNA: TGTGCCTCGTCCGTACGGGCGCGGGACTATGGCTACACCTTC. Using reference TRBV19 and TRBJ1-2 for the parts outside the CDR3, the full variable domain is DGGITQSPKYLFRKEGQNVTLSCEQNLNHDAMYWYRQDPGQGLRLIYYSQIVNDFQKGDIAEGYSVSREKKESFPLTVTSAQKNPTAFYLCASSVRARDYGYTFGSGTRLTVV.

The chain has TRBV6-5 and TRBJ1-2; weak D call: TRBD1 (6 bases). Germline V gene sequence: CDR1 MNHEY, CDR2 SVGAGI. CDR3 size: 12 residues. The V end was cut by 10 bases, the J end by 2 bases, with 11 bases between. The CDR3 DNA sequence: TGTGCCACTACGGGGACAAACTATGGCTACACCTTC. This gives the protein CATTGTNYGYTF.